These T cell receptor beta chains were read from a single sample in a study of T cell responses to AZD1222 COVID-19 vaccine. The method was immunoSEQ multiplex PCR; TCRdb's version includes in-frame clones alone and lacks a portion of them. The data show about 97,000 clones, around nine tenths seen once. Sequenced material: peripheral blood, taken on day 0 of AZD1222 vaccination. The receptor set was obtained from an adult in good health. CDR3s include the opening cysteine and the closing phenylalanine or tryptophan. D genes are given only for firm matches.

j_call | v_call | d_call | cdr3_aa
TRBJ2-7 | TRBV19 | TRBD1 | CASTLRTGPYEQYF
TRBJ2-2 | TRBV5-8 | NA | CASSLIQGNTGELFF
TRBJ2-7 | TRBV6-2/TRBV6-3 | TRBD2 | CASSYSLAGIHEQYF
TRBJ1-2 | TRBV7-6 | TRBD1 | CASSLLPGQGNGYTF
TRBJ1-2 | TRBV5-4 | NA | CASSSQLNYGYTF
TRBJ1-1 | TRBV19 | NA | CASSAAYRNTEAFF
TRBJ1-2 | TRBV3-1/TRBV3-2 | NA | CASSQGTASYTF
TRBJ2-1 | TRBV28 | NA | CASSPSGDLINEQFF
TRBJ2-5 | TRBV11-2 | NA | CASSQTGRQETQYF
TRBJ2-7 | TRBV15 | NA | CATSRDSHGVYEQYF
TRBJ1-5 | TRBV6-1 | NA | CASSEEVADNQPQHF
TRBJ2-1 | TRBV5-1 | TRBD2 | CASSLEPAGGYNEQFF
TRBJ1-5 | TRBV30 | NA | CAWSVPAGVGQPQHF
TRBJ2-1 | TRBV6-1 | NA | CASSEPRGRGNNEQFF
TRBJ2-3 | TRBV18 | NA | CASSPATADTQYF
TRBJ1-5 | TRBV27 | NA | CASSPWGGGWPQHF
TRBJ1-5 | TRBV2 | NA | CASSDGWGRQPQHF
TRBJ1-2 | TRBV30 | NA | CAWSADSSYGYTF
TRBJ1-6 | TRBV3-1/TRBV3-2 | NA | CASQTRSYNSPLHF
TRBJ2-5 | TRBV7-8 | NA | CASSPGTLRSQETQYF
TRBJ1-2 | TRBV14 | TRBD1 | CASSPGTGTSYGYTF
TRBJ1-3 | TRBV6-1 | NA | CASSEVPDSGNTIYF
TRBJ2-5 | TRBV5-8 | TRBD2 | CASIIAGVQETQYF
TRBJ2-2 | TRBV5-6 | NA | CASSLTITGELFF
TRBJ1-6 | TRBV19 | TRBD1 | CASRAADRGNSPLHF
TRBJ2-7 | TRBV7-2 | NA | CASSLPGFSYEQYF
TRBJ2-7 | TRBV30 | NA | CAWSGTYISYEQYF
TRBJ1-2 | TRBV24-1 | TRBD1 | CATSDLQIGTDSGYTF
TRBJ2-1 | TRBV11-2 | NA | CASSLVNEQFF
TRBJ2-2 | TRBV9 | NA | CASSVVRGPNTGELFF
TRBJ2-1 | TRBV5-4 | NA | CASSPRQVSSYNEQFF
TRBJ2-1 | TRBV5-1 | TRBD2 | CASSLALAGHNNEQFF
TRBJ2-7 | TRBV5-1 | NA | CASSLGGPHAYEQYF
TRBJ2-7 | TRBV9 | NA | CASSRTASPTYEQYF
TRBJ1-2 | TRBV28 | NA | CASSLRGKGYTF
TRBJ1-1 | TRBV2 | NA | CASSEQGEAFF
TRBJ1-5 | TRBV6-2/TRBV6-3 | TRBD1 | CASSETGTGNQPQHF
TRBJ2-7 | TRBV6-2/TRBV6-3 | NA | CASSQPVFYEQYF
TRBJ2-3 | TRBV27 | NA | CASLAMGTQYF
TRBJ1-6 | TRBV6-6 | NA | CASRQGGNSPLHF
TRBJ2-5 | TRBV24-1 | TRBD1 | CATSDRDRAKKTQYF
TRBJ1-2 | TRBV7-2 | NA | CASSTGQGYGYTF
TRBJ1-1 | TRBV7-9 | NA | CASSDPPEAFF
TRBJ1-6 | TRBV30 | NA | CACRSSYNSPLHF
TRBJ2-5 | TRBV6-1 | NA | CASSEAGRAKETQYF
TRBJ1-5 | TRBV27 | TRBD1 | CASSQLRGDQPQHF
TRBJ1-6 | TRBV25-1 | TRBD1 | CASSARQQGRGSPLHF
TRBJ2-6 | TRBV4-3 | TRBD1 | CASSQVEVGRDRGRSGANVLTF